These 32 T cell receptor beta chains were all obtained from the same sample, sequenced in a study of technical replicates of blood from a few donors (dated by TCRdb to 2016 to 2017). Library generation was performed with the immunoSEQ multiplex PCR assay. This is the immuneACCESS table as TCRdb keeps it, with only in-frame sequences that have V and J called. A part of the clones is gone; compared with another copy, unresolved V genes explain less than half, and the rest is unexplained. Within this sample are around 80,000 clones, with around 94% of them counted one time only. The ten most abundant clones make up 0.25% of the sample. Sequenced input: T cells isolated from PBMCs. These TCRs come from a human donor in good health.

DNA of the CDR3: TGTGCCAGCAGCTCTACAGGGGGCAGCGAGACCCAGTACTTC. It is translated as CASSSTGGSETQYF. The V gene is TRBV5-4, the J gene TRBJ2-5; 9 positions agree with TRBD1. CDR1 and CDR2 from the germline V gene are SGHNT and YYREEE (reference sequence). The CDR3 covers 14 residues. After removal of 3 bases from V and 5 bases from J, the junction contained 5 bases not matched to a gene.

The chain combines TRBV27 with TRBJ2-7, with TRBD1 matching over 7 bases. With V trimmed by 5 bases and J by 4 bases, 5 bases remained unmatched. Per germline, CDR1 MNHEY and CDR2 SMNVEV (reference sequence). CDR3 length: 13 residues. CDR3 DNA: TGTGCCAGCAGTCCATTCAGGGGGTACGAGCAGTACTTC. Amino acid sequence: CASSPFRGYEQYF.

The CDR3, as DNA: TGTGCCATCAGCCAGGGGGAGACCCAGTACTTC. Translated: CAISQGETQYF. V is TRBV10-3 and J is TRBJ2-5, with D maybe TRBD1 (6 bases). CDR3 length: 11 amino acids. V lost 6 bases and J 5 bases, leaving 7 bases between the germline ends. Germline V gives CDR1 ENHRY, CDR2 SYGVKD.

This clone was seen only once. The rearrangement links TRBV28 to TRBJ2-1; 10 bases fit TRBD1. From germline, CDR1 is MDHEN and CDR2 SYDVKM. The CDR3 spans 12 residues. Germline trimming cut 4 bases from V and 12 bases from J; bases unmatched to any gene: 3. The CDR3 DNA sequence: TGTGCCAGCAGTTCACGGGACAGGGGGCAGTTCTTC. This codes for CASSSRDRGQFF.

The genes are TRBV29-1 and TRBJ1-1; unclear D gene. Trimming stripped 7 bases from V and 4 bases from J, with 22 bases between. There are 15 residues in the CDR3. CDR1 is SQVTM and CDR2 is ANQGSEA in the germline V gene. The CDR3 coding sequence is TGCAGCGGGAGGCGACAAGACAAGGCCAGCACTGAAGCTTTCTTT. Residues: CSGRRQDKASTEAFF.

This clone came up once. The chain has TRBV2 and TRBJ2-2; 14 nucleotides agree with TRBD2. In germline, CDR1 is SNHLY, CDR2 FYNNEI. The CDR3 spans 19 residues. The V segment lost 8 bases and the J segment 1 base; nucleotides outside the gene matches: 12. CDR3 sequence reads: CASRRNGLAGGGNTGELFF. The CDR3 DNA sequence: TGTGCCAGCCGTCGAAATGGACTAGCGGGAGGAGGGAACACCGGGGAGCTGTTTTTT.

V usage is TRBV6-1 and J usage is TRBJ2-7; weak D call: TRBD2 (6 bases). Germline CDR1 reads MNHNS; CDR2 reads SASEGT. The CDR3 spans 15 residues. V was trimmed by 8 bases and J by 0 bases, leaving 17 bases between them. The CDR3 DNA reads TGTGCCAGCGCACCCTTTAGCGGAAGCTCCTACGAGCAGTACTTC. This translates into CASAPFSGSSYEQYF.

The chain links TRBV7-7 to TRBJ1-2; 7 bases line up with TRBD1. CDR3 size: 15 residues. The V gene's germline CDR1 is SSHAT and CDR2 FNYEAQ (reference sequence). J lost 2 bases, V lost 0 bases, and 3 bases had no gene match. Here the CDR3 reads CASSLADRMNYGYTF. The CDR3 nucleotides are TGTGCCAGCAGCTTAGCGGACAGGATGAACTATGGCTACACCTTC.

The V and J genes are TRBV27 and TRBJ1-6; D gene uncertain. V shed 5 bases and J shed 2 bases, with 19 bases lying between them. Looked up from germline, CDR1 is MNHEY and CDR2 is SMNVEV (reference sequence). This CDR3 has 18 residues. As DNA, the CDR3 is TGTGCCAGCAGTATGCGGCCATACCTTTCTCCCTATAATTCACCCCTCCACTTT. It codes for CASSMRPYLSPYNSPLHF.

The V call is TRBV7-9, the J call TRBJ1-4; unclear D gene. CDR3 length: 15 residues. Germline V CDR1 and CDR2: SEHNR, FQNEAQ (reference sequence). Trimming left V 5 bases short and J 3 bases short, with 13 bases between. The CDR3 nucleotides are TGTGCCAGCAGCGCGGGGTGGGGAGCTAATGAAAAACTGTTTTTT. This sequence encodes CASSAGWGANEKLFF.

The gene calls are TRBV2 and TRBJ1-2; no definite D call. The CDR3 sequence is 11 residues long. Per germline, CDR1 SNHLY and CDR2 FYNNEI. V was shortened by 8 bases and J by 13 bases, with 17 bases between the two germline ends. The CDR3 protein is CASGDGPSGTF. DNA for the CDR3: TGTGCCAGCGGCGATGGCCCCTCGGGCACCTTC.

The V gene is TRBV5-1, the J gene TRBJ2-7, with 10 bases matching TRBD1. V lost 4 bases to trimming and J lost 6 bases; unmatched junction nucleotides: 7. The length of the CDR3 is 14 residues. CDR1 and CDR2 from the germline V gene are SGHRS and YFSETQ. As DNA, the CDR3 is TGCGCCAGCAGCCCCGGACAGGGGGATAGCGAGCAGTACTTC. Amino acids: CASSPGQGDSEQYF.

The gene calls are TRBV28 and TRBJ1-2; TRBD1 matches 7 bases. J lost 4 bases, V lost 4 bases, and 9 bases had no gene match. The CDR3 totals 15 residues. Germline assignment: CDR1 MDHEN and CDR2 SYDVKM. CDR3: CASSSGTAQSYGYTF. CDR3 coding DNA: TGTGCCAGCAGTTCCGGGACAGCACAGTCCTATGGCTACACCTTC.

V usage is TRBV11-2 and J usage is TRBJ1-2; TRBD1 matches at 7 bases. Germline CDR1 and CDR2: SGHAT and FQNNGV. The CDR3 consists of 15 residues. J gave up 4 bases and V 5 bases, and 10 bases lay outside the gene matches. In nucleotides, the CDR3 is TGTGCCAGCAGCGTCCGGACAGGAGACCGCTATGGCTACACCTTC. This encodes CASSVRTGDRYGYTF. Looking up the rest from reference TRBV11-2 and TRBJ1-2 gives the full variable domain: EAGVAQSPRYKIIEKRQSVAFWCNPISGHATLYWYQQILGQGPKLLIQFQNNGVVDDSQLPKDRFSAERLKGVDSTLKIQPAKLEDSAVYLCASSVRTGDRYGYTFGSGTRLTVV.

This chain uses TRBV7-2 with TRBJ1-5; 8 nucleotides match TRBD1. This CDR3 comprises 15 residues. In germline, CDR1 is SGHTA, CDR2 FQGNSA. V was clipped by 4 bases and J by 6 bases; unmatched bases: 8. CDR3 DNA: TGTGCCAGCAGCTACCGACAGGGGCTCTCTCAGCCCCAGCATTTT. It specifies CASSYRQGLSQPQHF.

The genes are TRBV29-1 and TRBJ2-1, with 7 bases lining up with TRBD2. Germline V CDR1 and CDR2: SQVTM, ANQGSEA. J gave up 0 bases and V 3 bases, and 2 bases lay outside the gene matches. This CDR3 comprises 14 residues. The CDR3 DNA sequence: TGCAGCGTTGAGGGCGGGGGCTCCTACAATGAGCAGTTCTTC. Translation: CSVEGGGSYNEQFF.

This chain links TRBV4-1 with TRBJ1-2; tentatively, D is TRBD1 (5 bases). Between the trimmed V and J ends, which lost 1 base and 8 bases, there was a span of 11 bases. The CDR3 sequence is 13 residues long. The germline V gene encodes CDR1 MGHRA and CDR2 YSYEKL. This CDR3 reads CASSQVEGAGYTF. CDR3 in DNA: TGCGCCAGCAGCCAAGTGGAAGGGGCCGGCTACACCTTC.

V gene TRBV4-1 combines with J gene TRBJ2-7, with D maybe TRBD2 (5 bases). The germline V gene encodes CDR1 MGHRA and CDR2 YSYEKL. The CDR3 runs 13 residues. V lost 7 bases and J 2 bases, leaving 12 bases between the germline ends. The CDR3 DNA is TGCGCCAGCATAGAGAGCGGAGCCTACGAGCAGTACTTC. Its translation is CASIESGAYEQYF.

The gene calls are TRBV9 and TRBJ1-4; 7 nucleotides match TRBD1. CDR1 is SGDLS, CDR2 YYNGEE, per germline. This CDR3 region has 16 residues. V lost 4 bases and J lost 7; bases outside the gene matches: 13. CDR3 sequence reads: CASSPPTGTQVEKLFF. The CDR3 bases are TGTGCCAGCAGCCCCCCGACAGGGACGCAGGTTGAAAAACTGTTTTTT.

The chain carries TRBV6-1 and TRBJ1-2, with D tentatively TRBD1 (6 bases). Germline assignment: CDR1 MNHNS and CDR2 SASEGT. The CDR3 covers 12 residues. The V gene lost 7 bases and the J gene lost 4 bases, with 10 bases spanning the gap. This CDR3 reads CASKRQAYGYTF. CDR3 DNA: TGTGCCAGCAAAAGACAGGCCTATGGCTACACCTTC.

V is TRBV19 and J is TRBJ1-2; 8 bases are a match to TRBD1. Germline CDR1 LNHDA, CDR2 SQIVND (reference sequence). The V gene end was trimmed by 8 bases and the J gene end by 3 bases; junction bases not matched to a gene: 11. The CDR3 sequence is 15 residues long. CDR3 sequence reads: CASGPDRGWDYGYTF. DNA for the CDR3: TGTGCCAGTGGACCAGACAGGGGTTGGGACTATGGCTACACCTTC.

The chain links TRBV6-1 to TRBJ2-7, with a tentative D call TRBD1 (5 bases). Germline V lookup: CDR1 MNHNS, CDR2 SASEGT. Trimming cost V 3 bases and J 2 bases, with 11 bases left between them. This CDR3 is built from 14 residues. The CDR3 nucleotides read TGTGCCAGCAGTGAGTACAGGCCTACCTACGAGCAGTACTTC. It specifies CASSEYRPTYEQYF.

In nucleotides, the CDR3 is TGTGCCAGCAGGGAAACAGATGTCGGTGGAGGCTACACCTTC. As protein: CASRETDVGGGYTF. The chain combines TRBV2 with TRBJ1-2; D not resolved. V was cut by 6 bases and J by 8 bases, with 19 bases left in between. The germline V gene has CDR1 SNHLY and CDR2 FYNNEI. There are 14 residues in the CDR3.

The CDR3 DNA sequence: TGTGCCAGCAGGGGTGACTGGGGGGACACTGAAGCTTTCTTT. The encoded protein is CASRGDWGDTEAFF. The rearrangement joins TRBV6-1 to TRBJ1-1; possible D gene TRBD1, 5 bases. Germline CDR1 is MNHNS and CDR2 is SASEGT. Trimming took 6 bases from V and 3 from J, leaving 14 bases between them. The CDR3 is made up of 14 amino acids.

The chain recombines TRBV19 with TRBJ1-5, with a tentative D call TRBD1 (6 bases). V gave up 3 bases and J gave up 11 bases, with 26 bases separating them. Germline V gives CDR1 LNHDA, CDR2 SQIVND (reference sequence). The CDR3 covers 17 residues. The CDR3 loop is CASSMESTGPPNRAQHF. The CDR3 nucleotides read TGTGCCAGTAGTATGGAGTCTACGGGGCCGCCTAACAGGGCCCAGCATTTT.

Only one count was recorded for this clone. The chain joins TRBV10-3 to TRBJ1-5; D might be TRBD1 (5 bases). V lost 3 bases and J 0 bases, leaving 15 bases between the germline ends. From germline, CDR1 is ENHRY and CDR2 SYGVKD. The CDR3 contains 17 residues. The CDR3 is CAISEFVRESSNQPQHF. The CDR3 DNA reads as TGTGCCATCAGTGAATTCGTCAGGGAAAGTAGCAATCAGCCCCAGCATTTT.

The chain recombines TRBV25-1 with TRBJ1-3; D gene unclear. V gave up 6 bases and J gave up 0 bases, with 9 bases separating them. The CDR3 spans 14 residues. Germline loops: CDR1 MGHDK, CDR2 SYGVNS. CDR3 DNA: TGTGCCAGCAGGGCGGTGGGCTCTGGAAACACCATATATTTT. Amino acid sequence: CASRAVGSGNTIYF.

The chain uses TRBV11-1 and TRBJ2-7; D perhaps matches TRBD2 (6 bases). V lost 1 base to trimming and J lost 1 base, with 8 bases between them. This CDR3 is built from 14 residues. Germline V CDR1 and CDR2: SGHAT, FQDESV (reference sequence). CDR3: CASSLELASYEQYF. Written as DNA, the CDR3 is TGTGCCAGCAGCTTAGAACTAGCTTCCTACGAGCAGTACTTC.

This chain connects TRBV7-9 to TRBJ2-7; TRBD2 might be the D (6 bases). V lost 2 bases and J 0 bases, leaving 14 bases between the germline ends. The CDR3 contains 16 residues. In germline, CDR1 is SEHNR, CDR2 FQNEAQ (reference sequence). The CDR3 reads CASSLTSTLSSYEQYF. The CDR3 nucleotides are TGTGCCAGCAGCTTAACTAGCACATTGAGCTCCTACGAGCAGTACTTC.

The rearrangement uses TRBV5-1 and TRBJ1-2; D not certain. CDR3 length: 14 amino acids. CDR1 SGHRS and CDR2 YFSETQ come from the germline V gene. V lost 0 bases to trimming and J lost 0 bases, with 6 bases between them. CDR3 region: CASSLAVANYGYTF. CDR3 coding DNA: TGCGCCAGCAGCTTGGCGGTAGCTAACTATGGCTACACCTTC.

V gene TRBV6-5 combines with J gene TRBJ1-1; a possible D gene is TRBD1 (6 bases). Trimming shortened V by 6 bases and J by 1 base, and 12 bases separated the two germline ends. Per germline, CDR1 MNHEY and CDR2 SVGAGI. The CDR3 consists of 14 residues. CDR3 sequence (DNA): TGTGCCAGCAGCCGGGACACCGCGAACACTGAAGCTTTCTTT. Translating it yields CASSRDTANTEAFF.

This clone was counted between two and nine times. The rearrangement joins TRBV28 to TRBJ1-1; TRBD1 might be the D (5 bases). Germline values: CDR1 MDHEN, CDR2 SYDVKM. V was pared by 4 bases and J by 5 bases, with 11 bases between. CDR3 length equals 13 residues. CDR3 coding DNA: TGTGCCAGCAGTTATAGCAGGGTAACTGAAGCTTTCTTT. Its protein is CASSYSRVTEAFF.